A selection of T cell receptor beta chains follows, all from one sample in a study of shared clonotypes between healthy human individuals. Assay: immunoSEQ multiplex PCR; the TCRdb copy retains only in-frame clones and omits some. The repertoire holds around 1.4 million clones, with less than 99% as singletons. Specimen: naive CD4+ T cells sorted from blood. All receptors come from a man aged 25 to 40 in good health. Both conserved end residues are part of each CDR3. The D gene is left open where the match is weak. Rows may omit the clone size; those that give it use once, few, many or a size class.

cdr3_nt,cdr3_aa,v_call,d_call,clone_size,j_call
TGTGCCAGCAGCTCCGGTGACAGGAACACTGAAGCTTTCTTT,CASSSGDRNTEAFF,TRBV9,.,.,TRBJ1-1
TGTGCCAGCAGCCCCGGAGGCAATCAGCCCCAGCATTTT,CASSPGGNQPQHF,TRBV28,.,once,TRBJ1-5
TGTGCCAGCAGCCGTGGACCTGTCGATGAGCAGTACTTC,CASSRGPVDEQYF,TRBV7-2,.,.,TRBJ2-7
TGCAGTGCTCCGCACCCAGATACGCAGTATTTT,CSAPHPDTQYF,TRBV20-1,.,once,TRBJ2-3
TGTGCCAGCAGCTTAGATCGACCGACGCGAGGGCAGCCCCAGCATTTT,CASSLDRPTRGQPQHF,TRBV11-2,.,.,TRBJ1-5
TGCGCCAGCAGCAGAGACACATACGAGCAGTACTTC,CASSRDTYEQYF,TRBV5-1,.,.,TRBJ2-7
TGTGCCAGCAGCCCAACTAGCGGGAGTATTAATACGCAGTATTTT,CASSPTSGSINTQYF,TRBV7-3,TRBD2,.,TRBJ2-3
TGTGCCAGCAGTCTACGGGGCACAGATACGCAGTATTTT,CASSLRGTDTQYF,TRBV27,.,once,TRBJ2-3
TGTGCCAGCAGCCCCGAGGGGGCCCTCTTGGGTGGCTACACCTTC,CASSPEGALLGGYTF,TRBV7-2,TRBD1,once,TRBJ1-2
TGTGCCAGCAGCCACCATTACAATGAGCAGTTCTTC,CASSHHYNEQFF,TRBV5-5,.,.,TRBJ2-1
TGTGCCATCAGTGAGAGGACTAGCGGGAAAGGGGGGAATGAGCAGTTCTTC,CAISERTSGKGGNEQFF,TRBV10-3,TRBD2,once,TRBJ2-1
TGTGCCAGCAGACCGGGGACATTCACCGGGGAGCTGTTTTTT,CASRPGTFTGELFF,TRBV6-5,.,.,TRBJ2-2
TGCAGCGTCGGTTTAACTGGGGCCAACGTCCTGACTTTC,CSVGLTGANVLTF,TRBV29-1,.,once,TRBJ2-6
TGTGCCAGCAGCCCAGTTTTCGCAGATACGCAGTATTTT,CASSPVFADTQYF,TRBV5-5,.,.,TRBJ2-3
TGTGCCAGCAGCCACCTGGGACAGTCGAACACTGAAGCTTTCTTT,CASSHLGQSNTEAFF,TRBV6-6,TRBD1,.,TRBJ1-1
TGCGCCAGCAGCGACCGACAGGGTCCAGGAAACACCATATATTTT,CASSDRQGPGNTIYF,TRBV5-1,TRBD1,.,TRBJ1-3
TGTGCCAGCAGCTTAAGGAGTGGACATGGCTACACCTTC,CASSLRSGHGYTF,TRBV7-6,.,.,TRBJ1-2
TGTGCCAGCACGAAGAAGTATAGCAATCAGCCCCAGCATTTT,CASTKKYSNQPQHF,TRBV28,.,.,TRBJ1-5
TGTGCCAGCAGTTACTCGTCCCAGGGTGTCCCCTACGAGCAGTACTTC,CASSYSSQGVPYEQYF,TRBV6-6,.,.,TRBJ2-7
TGTGCCAGCAGCTTGCGGACTAGCGGGAGGACTTGGGCCCTCTACAATGAGCAGTTCTTC,CASSLRTSGRTWALYNEQFF,TRBV7-3,TRBD2,.,TRBJ2-1
TGTGCCAGCAGTCAGACAGGGATGAACACTGAAGCTTTCTTT,CASSQTGMNTEAFF,TRBV6-5,TRBD1,.,TRBJ1-1
TGCGCCAGCAGCACCGACCAAGAGACCCAGTACTTC,CASSTDQETQYF,TRBV5-1,.,.,TRBJ2-5